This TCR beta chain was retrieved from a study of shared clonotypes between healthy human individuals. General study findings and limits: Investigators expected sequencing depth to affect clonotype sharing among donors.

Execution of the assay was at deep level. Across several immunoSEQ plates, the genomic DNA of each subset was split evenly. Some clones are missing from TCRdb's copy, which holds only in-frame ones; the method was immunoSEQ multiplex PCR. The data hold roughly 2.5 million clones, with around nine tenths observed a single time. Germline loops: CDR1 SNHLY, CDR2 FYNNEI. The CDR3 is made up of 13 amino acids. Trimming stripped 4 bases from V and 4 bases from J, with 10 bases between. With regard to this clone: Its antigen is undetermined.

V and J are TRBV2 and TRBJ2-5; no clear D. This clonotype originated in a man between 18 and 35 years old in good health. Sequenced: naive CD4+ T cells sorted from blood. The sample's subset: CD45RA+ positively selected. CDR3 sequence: CASSGGLAETQYF. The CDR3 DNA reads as TGTGCCAGCAGTGGAGGTCTGGCAGAGACCCAGTACTTC.